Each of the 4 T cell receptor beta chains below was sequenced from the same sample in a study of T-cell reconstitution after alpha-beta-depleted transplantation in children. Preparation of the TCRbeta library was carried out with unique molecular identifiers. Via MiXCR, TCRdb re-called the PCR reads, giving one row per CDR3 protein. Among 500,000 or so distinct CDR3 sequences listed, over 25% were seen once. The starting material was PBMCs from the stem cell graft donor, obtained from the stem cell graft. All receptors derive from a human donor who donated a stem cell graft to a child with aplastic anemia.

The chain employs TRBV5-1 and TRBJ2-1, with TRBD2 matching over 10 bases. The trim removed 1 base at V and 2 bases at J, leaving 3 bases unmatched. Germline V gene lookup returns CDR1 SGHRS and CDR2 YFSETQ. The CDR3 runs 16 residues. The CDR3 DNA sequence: TGCGCCAGCAGCTTGTTACTAGCGGGGCCCTACAATGAGCAGTTCTTC. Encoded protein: CASSLLLAGPYNEQFF.

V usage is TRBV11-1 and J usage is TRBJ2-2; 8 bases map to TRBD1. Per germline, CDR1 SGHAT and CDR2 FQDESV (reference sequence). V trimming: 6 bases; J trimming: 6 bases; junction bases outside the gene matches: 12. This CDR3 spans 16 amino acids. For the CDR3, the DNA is TGTGCCAGCAGTCGGCGACAGGGGAGAGCAGCCGGGGAGCTGTTTTTT. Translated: CASSRRQGRAAGELFF.

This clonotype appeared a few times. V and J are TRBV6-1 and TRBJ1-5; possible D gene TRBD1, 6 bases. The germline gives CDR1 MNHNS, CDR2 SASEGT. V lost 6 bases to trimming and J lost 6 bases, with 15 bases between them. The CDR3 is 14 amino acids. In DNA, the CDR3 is TGTGCCAGCAGCCCCTCAGGGGATGGTCAGCCCCAGCATTTT. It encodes CASSPSGDGQPQHF.

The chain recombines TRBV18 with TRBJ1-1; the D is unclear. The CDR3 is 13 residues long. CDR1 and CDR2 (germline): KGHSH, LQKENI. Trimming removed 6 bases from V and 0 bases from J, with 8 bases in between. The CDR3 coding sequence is TGTGCCAGCTCTGCGAGCTTGAACACTGAAGCTTTCTTT. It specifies CASSASLNTEAFF.